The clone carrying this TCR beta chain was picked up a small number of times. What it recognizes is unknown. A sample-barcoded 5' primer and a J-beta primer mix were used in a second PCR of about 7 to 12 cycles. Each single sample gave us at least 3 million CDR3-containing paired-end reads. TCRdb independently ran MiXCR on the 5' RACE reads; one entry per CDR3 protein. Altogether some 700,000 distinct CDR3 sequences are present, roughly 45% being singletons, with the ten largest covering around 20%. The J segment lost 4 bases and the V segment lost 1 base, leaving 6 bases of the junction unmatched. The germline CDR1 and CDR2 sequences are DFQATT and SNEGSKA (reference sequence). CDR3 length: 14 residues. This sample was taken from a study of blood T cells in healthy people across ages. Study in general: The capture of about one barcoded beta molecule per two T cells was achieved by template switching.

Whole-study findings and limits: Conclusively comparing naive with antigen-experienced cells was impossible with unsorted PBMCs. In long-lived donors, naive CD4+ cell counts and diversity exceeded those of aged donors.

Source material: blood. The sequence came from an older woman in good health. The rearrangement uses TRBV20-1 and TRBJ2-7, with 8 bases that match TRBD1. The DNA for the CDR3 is TGCAGTGCTAGAGCCCGGGACAGGAGTTACGAGCAGTACTTC. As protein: CSARARDRSYEQYF.